These 10 T cell receptor beta chains were all obtained from the same sample, sequenced in a study of patients and donors after allogeneic stem cell transplantation. Via MiXCR, TCRdb re-called the RT-PCR reads, giving one row per CDR3 protein. The data hold some 960,000 distinct CDR3 sequences, with roughly 18% observed a single time. The sample consisted of blood, either unsorted or a sorted T cell fraction (not recorded which). These receptors all come from a human donor who was either an allogeneic HSCT recipient or a stem cell or donor lymphocyte infusion donor (not recorded which). It is not recorded whose cells these are; they may come from a transplant donor.

V usage is TRBV6-2 or TRBV6-3 and J usage is TRBJ2-1, with D perhaps TRBD1 (6 bases). V lost 2 bases to trimming and J lost 1 base, with 18 bases between them. The CDR3 spans 18 residues. Germline loops: CDR1 MNHEY, CDR2 SVGEGT. CDR3 protein: CASSYPLLTGWSYNEQFF. DNA for the CDR3: TGTGCCAGCAGTTACCCCCTTCTGACAGGTTGGTCCTACAATGAGCAGTTCTTC.

V usage is TRBV5-5 and J usage is TRBJ2-5; D call uncertain. CDR1 is SGHKS and CDR2 is YYEKEE in the germline V gene (reference sequence). The CDR3 is 16 residues long. The V end lost 1 base, the J end lost 3 bases, and 16 bases lay between the germline ends. CDR3 nucleotides: TGTGCCAGCAGCTTGTTTCTGGGTGCCACTAAAGAGACCCAGTACTTC. Amino acid sequence: CASSLFLGATKETQYF.

The chain employs TRBV24-1 and TRBJ1-2; TRBD1 aligns across 8 bases. Trimming cost V 4 bases and J 7 bases; bases outside gene matches: 13. Germline CDR1 is KGHDR and CDR2 is SFDVKD. This CDR3 spans 16 amino acids. CDR3 amino acids: CATSEPGQGGGGGYTF. Here the CDR3 DNA reads TGTGCCACCAGTGAACCCGGACAGGGAGGGGGTGGTGGCTACACCTTC.

The chain combines TRBV6-5 with TRBJ2-7, with D tentatively TRBD2 (5 bases). Trimming took 1 base from V and 5 from J, leaving 15 bases between them. The CDR3 is 15 amino acids. Germline V gene sequence: CDR1 MNHEY, CDR2 SVGAGI. The CDR3 nucleotides are TGTGCCAGCAGTTACTTTCCCCGAGGACTTCACGAGCAGTACTTC. It encodes CASSYFPRGLHEQYF.

The chain joins TRBV4-3 to TRBJ1-2, with D maybe TRBD1 (5 bases). Between the trimmed V and J ends, which lost 2 bases and 4 bases, there was a span of 17 bases. Germline V gene sequence: CDR1 LGHNA, CDR2 YSLEER. The CDR3 covers 16 residues. CDR3 in DNA: TGCGCCAGCAGCCAATCGAGTGGGACCCTGGGCTATGGCTACACCTTC. Translation gives CASSQSSGTLGYGYTF.

This clonotype was observed a handful of times. The chain uses TRBV6-2 or TRBV6-3 and TRBJ1-1; tentative D call: TRBD1 (6 bases). Germline V lookup: CDR1 MNHEY, CDR2 SVGEGT. This CDR3 is 14 amino acids long. The ends were cut back, 5 bases at V and 5 bases at J, with 15 bases in the middle. The DNA of the CDR3 is TGTGCCAGCAGTGTCGGGGGCCAGGGGACTGAAGCTTTCTTT. As protein: CASSVGGQGTEAFF.

Here the CDR3 DNA reads TGCGCCAGCAGCTTGGACGTAGGCAAGGGGACCCAGTACTTC. Amino acid sequence: CASSLDVGKGTQYF. This rearrangement joins TRBV5-1 to TRBJ2-5; D not resolved. Germline CDR1 and CDR2: SGHRS and YFSETQ. The CDR3 spans 14 residues. With 0 bases removed from V and 7 bases from J, the gap between germline ends came to 13 bases.

The rearrangement uses TRBV6-5 and TRBJ2-1, with 10 bases that match TRBD2. V was clipped by 0 bases and J by 9 bases; unmatched bases: 11. Per the germline V gene, CDR1 is MNHEY and CDR2 is SVGAGI. This CDR3 has 17 residues. The CDR3 nucleotides read TGTGCCAGCAGTTACTCTCGCGCTAGCGGGGGTTACGGTGAGCAGTTCTTC. This codes for CASSYSRASGGYGEQFF.

This clonotype was seen only a few times. The chain carries TRBV18 and TRBJ2-1; TRBD2 aligns across 7 bases. Germline V gene lookup returns CDR1 KGHSH and CDR2 LQKENI. The CDR3 contains 16 residues. Losses at the gene ends were 2 bases for V and 0 bases for J; bases not matched to a gene: 4. CDR3 protein: CASSPVSGFSYNEQFF. DNA of the CDR3: TGTGCCAGCTCACCAGTTAGCGGGTTCTCCTACAATGAGCAGTTCTTC.

The chain carries TRBV12-3 or TRBV12-4 and TRBJ1-1, with a tentative D call TRBD1 (5 bases). V gave up 10 bases and J gave up 6 bases, with 12 bases separating them. CDR3 length equals 11 residues. The CDR3 spells CATARGAEAFF. The CDR3 DNA follows: TGTGCCACCGCTCGGGGCGCTGAAGCTTTCTTT.